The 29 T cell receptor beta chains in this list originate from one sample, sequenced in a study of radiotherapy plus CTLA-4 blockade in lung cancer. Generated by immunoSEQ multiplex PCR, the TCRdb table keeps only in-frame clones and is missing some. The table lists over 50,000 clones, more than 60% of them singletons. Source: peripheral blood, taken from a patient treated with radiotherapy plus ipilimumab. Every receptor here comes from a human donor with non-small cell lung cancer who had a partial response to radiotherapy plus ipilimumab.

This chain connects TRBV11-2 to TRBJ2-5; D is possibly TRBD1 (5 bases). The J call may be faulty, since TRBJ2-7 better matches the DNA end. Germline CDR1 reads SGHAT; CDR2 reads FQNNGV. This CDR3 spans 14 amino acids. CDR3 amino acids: CASSLDPGKSEQYF. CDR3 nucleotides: TGTGCCAGCAGCTTAGACCCAGGGAAGAGCGAGCAGTACTTC.

The CDR3 here is CSAYRDISEQYF. The DNA for the CDR3 is TGCAGCGCCTACAGGGACATATCCGAGCAGTACTTC. J is TRBJ2-7 and V is TRBV29-1, with D possibly TRBD1 on 6 matching bases. In germline, CDR1 is SQVTM, CDR2 ANQGSEA. Trimming removed 7 bases from V and 6 bases from J, with 16 bases in between. This CDR3 region has 12 residues.

CDR3 coding DNA: TGTGCCAGCAGCTTGGGGCAGGGCGTACCTAATGAAAAACTGTTTTTT. Translated, it gives CASSLGQGVPNEKLFF. This chain joins TRBV5-4 and TRBJ1-4; D perhaps matches TRBD1 (5 bases). Germline-derived CDR1 and CDR2 are SGHNT and YYREEE (reference sequence). CDR3 length equals 16 residues. Trimming took 0 bases from V and 3 from J, leaving 12 bases between them.

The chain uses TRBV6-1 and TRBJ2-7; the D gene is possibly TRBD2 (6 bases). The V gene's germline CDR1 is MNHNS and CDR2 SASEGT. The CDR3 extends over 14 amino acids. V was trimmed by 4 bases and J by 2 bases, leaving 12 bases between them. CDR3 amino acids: CASSARLGTYEQYF. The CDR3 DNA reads TGTGCCAGCAGTGCTCGACTAGGGACCTACGAGCAGTACTTC.

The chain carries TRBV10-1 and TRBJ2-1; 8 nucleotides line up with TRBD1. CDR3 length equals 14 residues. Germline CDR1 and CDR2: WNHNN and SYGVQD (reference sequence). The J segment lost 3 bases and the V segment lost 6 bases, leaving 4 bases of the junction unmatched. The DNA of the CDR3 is TGCGCCAGCAGATCCGGGACAGGCTACAATGAGCAGTTCTTC. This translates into CASRSGTGYNEQFF.

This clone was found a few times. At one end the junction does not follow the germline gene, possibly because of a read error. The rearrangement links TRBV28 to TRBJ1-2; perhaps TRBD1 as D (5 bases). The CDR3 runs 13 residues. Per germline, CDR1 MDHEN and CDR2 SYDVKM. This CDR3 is CASVGGTAYGHTF. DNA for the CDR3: TGTGCCAGCGTGGGGGGAACAGCCTATGGCCACACCTTC.

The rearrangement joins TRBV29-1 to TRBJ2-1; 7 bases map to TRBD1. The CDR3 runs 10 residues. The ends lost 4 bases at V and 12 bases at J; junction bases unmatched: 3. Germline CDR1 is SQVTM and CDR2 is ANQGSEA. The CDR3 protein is CSVGPGGQFF. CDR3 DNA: TGCAGCGTTGGCCCAGGGGGGCAGTTCTTC.

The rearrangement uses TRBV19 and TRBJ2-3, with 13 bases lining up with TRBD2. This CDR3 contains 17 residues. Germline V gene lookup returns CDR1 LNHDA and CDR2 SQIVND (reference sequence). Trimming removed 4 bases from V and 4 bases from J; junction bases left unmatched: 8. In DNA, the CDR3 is TGTGCCAGTAGTAGAAGACTAGCGGGGGGCCAACCAGATACGCAGTATTTT. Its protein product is CASSRRLAGGQPDTQYF.

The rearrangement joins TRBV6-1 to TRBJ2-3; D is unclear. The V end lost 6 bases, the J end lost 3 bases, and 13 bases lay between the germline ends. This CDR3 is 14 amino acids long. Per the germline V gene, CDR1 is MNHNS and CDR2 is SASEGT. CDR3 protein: CASSLRSGTDTQYF. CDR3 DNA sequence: TGTGCCAGCAGCTTGCGCTCCGGGACAGATACGCAGTATTTT.

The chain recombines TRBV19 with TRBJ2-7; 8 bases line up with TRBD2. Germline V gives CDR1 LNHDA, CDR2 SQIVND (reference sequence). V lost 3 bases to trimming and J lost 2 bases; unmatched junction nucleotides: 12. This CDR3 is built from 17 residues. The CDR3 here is CASSISLTSGGTYEQYF. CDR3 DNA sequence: TGTGCCAGTAGTATTTCTCTGACCAGCGGGGGAACCTACGAGCAGTACTTC.

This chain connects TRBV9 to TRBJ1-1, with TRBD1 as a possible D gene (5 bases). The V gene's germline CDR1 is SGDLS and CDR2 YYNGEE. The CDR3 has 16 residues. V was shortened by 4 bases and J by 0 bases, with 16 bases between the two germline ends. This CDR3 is CASSPQGGVVNTEAFF. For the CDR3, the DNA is TGTGCCAGCAGCCCTCAAGGAGGGGTGGTGAACACTGAAGCTTTCTTT.

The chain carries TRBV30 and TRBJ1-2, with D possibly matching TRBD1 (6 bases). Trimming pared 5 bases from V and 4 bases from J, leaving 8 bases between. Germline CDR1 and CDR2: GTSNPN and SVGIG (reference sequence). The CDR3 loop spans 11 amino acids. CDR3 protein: CAWEQGYGYTF. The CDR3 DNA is TGTGCCTGGGAACAGGGCTATGGCTACACCTTC. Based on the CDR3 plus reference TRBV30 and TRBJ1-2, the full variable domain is SQTIHQWPATLVQPVGSPLSLECTVEGTSNPNLYWYRQAAGRGLQLLFYSVGIGQISSEVPQNLSASRPQDRQFILSSKKLLLSDSGFYLCAWEQGYGYTFGSGTRLTVV.

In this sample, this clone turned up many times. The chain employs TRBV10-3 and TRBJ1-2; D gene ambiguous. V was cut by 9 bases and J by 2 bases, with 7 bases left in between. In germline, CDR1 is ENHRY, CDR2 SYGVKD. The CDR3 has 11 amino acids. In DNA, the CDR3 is TGTGCCATGCAAGAGAACTATGGCTACACCTTC. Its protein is CAMQENYGYTF.

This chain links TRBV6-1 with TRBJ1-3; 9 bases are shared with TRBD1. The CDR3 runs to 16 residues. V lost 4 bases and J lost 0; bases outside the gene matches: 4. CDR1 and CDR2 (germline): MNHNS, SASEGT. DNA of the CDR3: TGTGCCAGCAGTGCATCGACAGGGGGCTCTGGAAACACCATATATTTT. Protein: CASSASTGGSGNTIYF.

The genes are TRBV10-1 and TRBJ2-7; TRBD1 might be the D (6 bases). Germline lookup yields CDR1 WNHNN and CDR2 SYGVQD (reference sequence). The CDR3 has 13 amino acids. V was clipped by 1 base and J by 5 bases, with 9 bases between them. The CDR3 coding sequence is TGCGCCAGCAGTGAGTACAGGGTCGACGAGCAGTACTTC. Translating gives CASSEYRVDEQYF.

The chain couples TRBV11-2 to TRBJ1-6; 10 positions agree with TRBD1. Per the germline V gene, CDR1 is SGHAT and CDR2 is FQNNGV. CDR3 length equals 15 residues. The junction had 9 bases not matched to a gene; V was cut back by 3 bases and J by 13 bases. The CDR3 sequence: CASSFDLGQGSPLHF. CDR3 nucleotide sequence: TGTGCCAGCAGCTTCGACTTGGGACAGGGGTCCCCCCTCCACTTT.

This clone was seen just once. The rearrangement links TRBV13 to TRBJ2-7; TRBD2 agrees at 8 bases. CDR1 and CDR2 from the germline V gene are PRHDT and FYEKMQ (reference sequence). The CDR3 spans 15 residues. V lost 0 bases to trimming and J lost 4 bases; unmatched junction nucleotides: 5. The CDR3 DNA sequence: TGTGCCAGCAGCTTAGGCGCGGGGGGTTGGTACGAGCAGTACTTC. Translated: CASSLGAGGWYEQYF.

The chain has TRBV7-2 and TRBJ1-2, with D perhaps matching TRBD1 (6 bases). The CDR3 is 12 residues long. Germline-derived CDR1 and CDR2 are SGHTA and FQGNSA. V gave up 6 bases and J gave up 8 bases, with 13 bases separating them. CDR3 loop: CASRSPGEGYTF. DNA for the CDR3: TGTGCCAGCAGATCGCCAGGGGAGGGCTACACCTTC.

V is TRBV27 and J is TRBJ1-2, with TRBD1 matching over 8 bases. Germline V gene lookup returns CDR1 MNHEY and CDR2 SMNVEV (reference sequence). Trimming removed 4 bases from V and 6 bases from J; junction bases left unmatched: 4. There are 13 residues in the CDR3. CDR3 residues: CASSWTGYDGYTF. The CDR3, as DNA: TGTGCCAGCAGTTGGACAGGGTACGATGGCTACACCTTC.

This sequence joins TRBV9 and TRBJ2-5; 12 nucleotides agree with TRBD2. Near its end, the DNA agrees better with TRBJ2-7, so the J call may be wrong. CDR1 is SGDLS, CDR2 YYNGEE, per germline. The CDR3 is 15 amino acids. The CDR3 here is CASSVALAGGHEQYF. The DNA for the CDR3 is TGTGCCAGCAGCGTAGCCCTAGCGGGGGGGCACGAGCAGTACTTC.

CDR3: CASKSTGQGDLDTQYF. The CDR3 DNA sequence: TGTGCCAGTAAAAGTACGGGACAGGGAGACTTAGATACGCAGTATTTT. This rearrangement joins TRBV19 to TRBJ2-3; 9 bases match TRBD1. The CDR3 has 16 residues. The germline V gene encodes CDR1 LNHDA and CDR2 SQIVND (reference sequence). V gave up 7 bases and J gave up 5 bases; unmatched junction bases: 13.

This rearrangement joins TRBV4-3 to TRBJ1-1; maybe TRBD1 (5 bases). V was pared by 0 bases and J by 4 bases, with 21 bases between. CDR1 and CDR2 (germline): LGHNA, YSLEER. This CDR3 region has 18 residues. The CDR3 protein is CASSQDLTTPDGGTEAFF. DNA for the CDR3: TGCGCCAGCAGCCAAGATCTTACAACTCCTGACGGGGGCACTGAAGCTTTCTTT.

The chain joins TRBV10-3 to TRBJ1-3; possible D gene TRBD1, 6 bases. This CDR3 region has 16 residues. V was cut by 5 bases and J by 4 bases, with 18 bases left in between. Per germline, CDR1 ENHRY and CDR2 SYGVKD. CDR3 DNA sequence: TGTGCCATCAGTTCCCCTGGACAGCTCAAAGGAAACACCATATATTTT. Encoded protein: CAISSPGQLKGNTIYF.

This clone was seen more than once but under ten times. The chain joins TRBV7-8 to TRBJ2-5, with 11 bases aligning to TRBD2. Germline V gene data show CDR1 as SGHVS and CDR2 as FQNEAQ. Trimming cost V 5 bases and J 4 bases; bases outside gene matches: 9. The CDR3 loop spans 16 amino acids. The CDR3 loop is CASSPLAGGIGETQYF. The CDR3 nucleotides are TGTGCCAGCAGCCCATTAGCGGGGGGGATCGGAGAGACCCAGTACTTC.

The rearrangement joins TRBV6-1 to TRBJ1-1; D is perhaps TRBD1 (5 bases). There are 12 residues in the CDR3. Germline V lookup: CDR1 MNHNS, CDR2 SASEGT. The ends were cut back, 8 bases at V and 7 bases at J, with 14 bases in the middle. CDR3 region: CASGRGMNEAFF. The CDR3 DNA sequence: TGTGCCAGCGGGAGGGGTATGAATGAAGCTTTCTTT.

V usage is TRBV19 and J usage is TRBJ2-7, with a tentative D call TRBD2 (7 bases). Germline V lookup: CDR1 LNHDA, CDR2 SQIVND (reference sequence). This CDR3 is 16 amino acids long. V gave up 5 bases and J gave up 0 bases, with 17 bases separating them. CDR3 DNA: TGTGCCAGTAGTCGCGGAGGGGGGGCGAACTCCTACGAGCAGTACTTC. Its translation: CASSRGGGANSYEQYF.

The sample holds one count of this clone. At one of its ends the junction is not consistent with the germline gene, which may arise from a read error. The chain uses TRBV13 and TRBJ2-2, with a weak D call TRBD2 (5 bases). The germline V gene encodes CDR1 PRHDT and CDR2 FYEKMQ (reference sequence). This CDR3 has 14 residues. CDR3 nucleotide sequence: TGTGCCAGCCTACGGCGACAAGGGAACCGGGGAGCTGTTTTT. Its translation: CASLRRQGNRGAVF.

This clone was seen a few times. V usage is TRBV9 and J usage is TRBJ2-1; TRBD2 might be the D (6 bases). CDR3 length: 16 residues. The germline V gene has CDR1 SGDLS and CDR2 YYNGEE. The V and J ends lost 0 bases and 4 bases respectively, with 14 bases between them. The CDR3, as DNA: TGTGCCAGCAGCGTAGCTTCAGCGGGCTCGTACAATGAGCAGTTCTTC. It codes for CASSVASAGSYNEQFF.

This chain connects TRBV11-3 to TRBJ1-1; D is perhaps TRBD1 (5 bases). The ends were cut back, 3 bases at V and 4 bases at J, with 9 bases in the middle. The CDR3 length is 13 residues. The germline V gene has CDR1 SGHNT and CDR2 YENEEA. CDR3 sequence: CASSFGGVTEAFF. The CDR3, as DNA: TGTGCCAGCAGCTTCGGGGGAGTCACTGAAGCTTTCTTT.